The 2 T cell receptor beta chains below were found in one sample sequenced in a study of cytomegalovirus exposure and HLA in healthy donors. 13 Jbeta primers and 60 Vbeta primers were used for the PCR. The table came from immunoSEQ multiplex PCR; TCRdb's copy has only in-frame clones and leaves some out. The sample includes roughly 100,000 clones, roughly 13% of them seen just once. Input material: PBMCs. The receptors derive from a man aged 40-49 years in good health and CMV-seropositive.

The chain carries TRBV19 and TRBJ1-1, with 7 bases matching TRBD1. Germline V CDR1 and CDR2: LNHDA, SQIVND (reference sequence). V trimming: 7 bases; J trimming: 6 bases; junction bases outside the gene matches: 14. The CDR3 extends over 15 amino acids. The CDR3 DNA sequence: TGTGCCAGTACGAGGAGTGAGGGGGCTAGGGCTGAAGCTTTCTTT. Translated: CASTRSEGARAEAFF.

This clone was seen only a few times. The CDR3 nucleotides read TGCAGCGTTGAAGGGTTAGGCGGGGGTGTTAATTACAATGAGCAGTTCTTC. Protein sequence: CSVEGLGGGVNYNEQFF. The genes are TRBV29-1 and TRBJ2-1; 7 bases are a match to TRBD2. The CDR3 length is 17 residues. The V segment lost 1 base and the J segment 4 bases; nucleotides outside the gene matches: 13. Germline V lookup: CDR1 SQVTM, CDR2 ANQGSEA.